The T cell receptor (beta chain) described here comes from a study of blood T cell repertoires in COVID-19. Looking at the study overall: Spain, Italy and the United States supplied samples that represented acute and convalescent COVID-19. T cells, B-cell-depleted T cells, or PBMCs provided the cDNA or gDNA that served as material.

Germline V gives CDR1 SGHKS, CDR2 YYEKEE (reference sequence). V was clipped by 2 bases and J by 0 bases, with 15 bases between them. There are 17 residues in the CDR3. As handled by the study authors: Reference gene primers were amplified, and this amplification served to estimate nucleated cell counts. Sequencing used immunoSEQ multiplex PCR; TCRdb keeps in-frame clones, though not all of them. Clone size and V and J calls were adopted from that table, with D and trimming inferred from the DNA. The sample yields around 95,000 clones, about 88% seen once. Material for sequencing was peripheral blood. The TCR was taken from a man aged 25 to 45 in a cohort sampled during active COVID-19. The V call is TRBV5-5, the J call TRBJ1-3; TRBD1 is a possible D gene (6 bases). CDR3 in DNA: TGTGCCAGCAGCTTTTACACAGGGCCAGGCTCTGGAAACACCATATATTTT. This sequence encodes CASSFYTGPGSGNTIYF.